This T cell receptor beta chain stems from a study of OX40 agonist ivuxolimab in advanced cancers. Repertoires were generated with immunoSEQ multiplex PCR, while TCRdb's copy carries only in-frame clones and drops some. The repertoire holds 73,000 or so clones, with roughly 90% as singletons. V shed 6 bases and J shed 0 bases, with 12 bases lying between them. The length of the CDR3 is 16 residues. Germline CDR1 MDHEN, CDR2 SYDVKM. This TCR derives from an adult with an advanced solid tumor such as melanoma, head and neck, liver or kidney cancer. This material consisted of CD4+ or CD8+ T cells sorted from blood, taken in a trial of the OX40 agonist ivuxolimab. This sequence joins TRBV28 and TRBJ2-6, with unresolved D. In DNA, the CDR3 is TGTGCCAGCAGGCTTACGGTTAGCTCTGGGGCCAACGTCCTGACTTTC. This translates into CASRLTVSSGANVLTF.